The rows below give T cell receptor beta chains drawn from one sample of a study of shared clonotypes between healthy human individuals. Clones were sequenced by immunoSEQ multiplex PCR, and TCRdb holds only the in-frame ones, with some missing. The table lists about 2.3 million clones, around 90% of them singletons. Sequences were obtained from naive CD4+ T cells from PBMCs. The receptors here all came from a man between 18 and 29 years old in good health. Some clones in this sample may be carry-over from other donors' samples. Both conserved end residues are part of each CDR3. A D gene is named only where the DNA matches it firmly. Expanded clones are given a class, and other clones once, few, many or no size at all.

TGTGCCAGCAAGATGGAGGTGGGCGGAAATCAGCCCCAGCATTTT,CASKMEVGGNQPQHF,TRBV4-2,NA,NA,TRBJ1-5
TGTGCCAGCAGGGGACTAGCGGGAGGTGAGACCCAGTACTTC,CASRGLAGGETQYF,TRBV7-2,TRBD2,NA,TRBJ2-5
TGCGCCAGCAGCCAGGCGCACAGGGCAGCTGGAAACACCATATATTTT,CASSQAHRAAGNTIYF,TRBV4-1,NA,NA,TRBJ1-3
TGCGCCAGCAGCTGGACGGAGAGCTCCTACAATGAGCAGTTCTTC,CASSWTESSYNEQFF,TRBV5-1,NA,NA,TRBJ2-1
TGTGCCAGCTCACCACGTGGCAGGGAAGCGAACACCGGGGAGCTGTTTTTT,CASSPRGREANTGELFF,TRBV18,NA,NA,TRBJ2-2
TGCGCCAGCAGCCCGGGAGGGACAGGGACCAACACTGAAGCTTTCTTT,CASSPGGTGTNTEAFF,TRBV5-1,TRBD1,once,TRBJ1-1
TGTGCCAGCAGTGAACCGGACAGGGGGCAGGTTGGCTACACCTTC,CASSEPDRGQVGYTF,TRBV25-1,TRBD1,NA,TRBJ1-2
TGTGCCAGTAGTCTGCGGGGCCGCGGAGATACGCAGTATTTT,CASSLRGRGDTQYF,TRBV19,NA,NA,TRBJ2-3
TGTGCCACCAGCAGGGCTAAGGGGGCCCCAGGTTTC,CATSRAKGAPGF,TRBV15,TRBD1,NA,TRBJ2-7
TGTGCCAGCAGCTCCAGGGGAAACACCATATATTTT,CASSSRGNTIYF,TRBV7-2,NA,NA,TRBJ1-3
TGTGCCAGCAGCTTGGCCCTGACTAGAGGGGGTGGCACAGATACGCAGTATTTT,CASSLALTRGGGTDTQYF,TRBV5-4,NA,NA,TRBJ2-3
TGTGCCTGGACGGGCGGGAGCTCCTACGAGCAGTACTTC,CAWTGGSSYEQYF,TRBV30,TRBD2,NA,TRBJ2-7
TGTGCCAGCAGCTTAGAACGCGATCCCGATAGCAATCAGCCCCAGCATTTT,CASSLERDPDSNQPQHF,TRBV7-9,NA,NA,TRBJ1-5
TGTGCCAGCAGGATGACCGGGGACTATGGCTACACCTTC,CASRMTGDYGYTF,TRBV27,NA,NA,TRBJ1-2
TGTGCCAGCAGCCAAGAGCGGTTAGCAGATACGCAGTATTTT,CASSQERLADTQYF,TRBV4-2,NA,once,TRBJ2-3
TGTGCCAGCAGCCCCCGAGGGCTCGCGAACACCGGGGAGCTGTTTTTT,CASSPRGLANTGELFF,TRBV7-2,NA,NA,TRBJ2-2
TGCAGCGTTGGGAACGAAAATCAGCCCCAGCATTTT,CSVGNENQPQHF,TRBV29-1,NA,once,TRBJ1-5
TGTGCCAGCAGTTACCTTGACAGGGGGAAGAACCCTGAAGCTTTCTTT,CASSYLDRGKNPEAFF,TRBV28,TRBD1,NA,TRBJ1-1
TGTGCCAGCAGTTACGGGGTGGGGGCAGATACGCAGTATTTT,CASSYGVGADTQYF,TRBV6-5,NA,NA,TRBJ2-3
TGTGCCAACAGTCAACAGGGCAATCAGCCCCAGCATTTT,CANSQQGNQPQHF,TRBV7-9,NA,once,TRBJ1-5
TGCGCCAGCAGCTTGGGGGACTATTCTTCACAGCAGTTCTTC,CASSLGDYSSQQFF,TRBV5-1,TRBD2,NA,TRBJ2-1
TGTGCCACCAGCAGAGGGGGGGCGAAGGGGAATCCTGAAGCTTTCTTT,CATSRGGAKGNPEAFF,TRBV15,NA,NA,TRBJ1-1
TGCGCCAGCAGGCCCGTTCTTGGGAGGGCCTTCGACGAGCAGTACTTC,CASRPVLGRAFDEQYF,TRBV5-1,TRBD2,NA,TRBJ2-7
TGTGCCAGCAGCCCCGGGGAGGGTCCCAATGAGCAGTTCTTC,CASSPGEGPNEQFF,TRBV7-3,TRBD2,NA,TRBJ2-1
TGTGCCAGCAGCTTAGGACAGGGGGCTTGGGCTGAAGCTTTCTTT,CASSLGQGAWAEAFF,TRBV7-6,TRBD1,few,TRBJ1-1
TGTGCCAGCAGCCGCGGTATCGGACTAGTAGGACCCGCACTAGAGACCCAGTACTTC,CASSRGIGLVGPALETQYF,TRBV7-9,TRBD2,NA,TRBJ2-5
TGTGCCAGCAGACGATCACCGACGGCGAACACTGAAGCTTTCTTT,CASRRSPTANTEAFF,TRBV6-5,NA,few,TRBJ1-1
TGCGCCAGCAGCCCCGTTTCGAACACTGAAGCTTTCTTT,CASSPVSNTEAFF,TRBV5-1,NA,NA,TRBJ1-1
TGTGCCAGCAGCCGACTGACAGTAATCCAAGAGACCCAGTACTTC,CASSRLTVIQETQYF,TRBV5-6,NA,NA,TRBJ2-5
TGTGCCATCAGTGGGTCTCAGGGACAGGGATATGAAAAACTGTTTTTT,CAISGSQGQGYEKLFF,TRBV10-3,TRBD1,NA,TRBJ1-4
TGTGCCAGCAGTTACTCGGGCGGGAGAGGTACAGATACGCAGTATTTT,CASSYSGGRGTDTQYF,TRBV6-5,TRBD2,NA,TRBJ2-3
TGCAGCGTTGCGGGCTTCAACTCCTACGAGCAGTACTTC,CSVAGFNSYEQYF,TRBV29-1,NA,once,TRBJ2-7
TGTGCCAGCAGCTTCGGAGTGGGCGGGAACCCCTCTAGCACAGATACGCAGTATTTT,CASSFGVGGNPSSTDTQYF,TRBV5-4,NA,NA,TRBJ2-3
TGTGCCAGCTCACCCACTCAGGGGGAAGATCAGCCCCAGCATTTT,CASSPTQGEDQPQHF,TRBV18,TRBD1,NA,TRBJ1-5
TGCGCCAGCAGCTTACCGCGGGCCTCGGTTAGCACAGATACGCAGTATTTT,CASSLPRASVSTDTQYF,TRBV5-1,NA,NA,TRBJ2-3
TGTGCCAGCAGCTTGTCAGAAGGACAGGGTGGCAATGAGCAGTTCTTC,CASSLSEGQGGNEQFF,TRBV5-5,TRBD1,NA,TRBJ2-1
TGTGCCAGCAGTTTATTGGAAGGGTACGAGCAGTACTTC,CASSLLEGYEQYF,TRBV28,NA,NA,TRBJ2-7
TGTGCCAGCAGCGTAGGGCCCGATGACGAGCAGTACTTC,CASSVGPDDEQYF,TRBV9,NA,NA,TRBJ2-7
TGCGCCAGCAGCCAAGTTCTCGGGAGAGGCTGGGAGACCCAGTACTTC,CASSQVLGRGWETQYF,TRBV4-1,NA,NA,TRBJ2-5
TGTGCCAGCAGTCCTCCCCTAGCGGGAACCAAAAACATTCAGTACTTC,CASSPPLAGTKNIQYF,TRBV6-6,TRBD2,NA,TRBJ2-4
TGTGCCTGGAGTGAGGGTGGCACAGATACGCAGTATTTT,CAWSEGGTDTQYF,TRBV30,NA,NA,TRBJ2-3
TGTGCCAGAAGTTCCGGGAACACTGAAGCTTTCTTT,CARSSGNTEAFF,TRBV5-3,NA,NA,TRBJ1-1
TGTGCCAGCAGCGAAGACACCCGATACTATGGCTACACCTTC,CASSEDTRYYGYTF,TRBV9,NA,NA,TRBJ1-2
TGTGCCAGCAGTGAGCCCGGGGGGCGCGTCTATGGCTACACCTTC,CASSEPGGRVYGYTF,TRBV6-1,NA,NA,TRBJ1-2
TGTGCCAGCAGTTACGTAGGCAGGGGGATTGCTGAAGCTTTCTTT,CASSYVGRGIAEAFF,TRBV6-5,TRBD1,once,TRBJ1-1
TGTGCCAGCAGCTTAACAGGGGGCGCGAACACTGAAGCTTTCTTT,CASSLTGGANTEAFF,TRBV7-3,TRBD1,NA,TRBJ1-1
TGTGCCAGCAGTCCACAGACAGGGCTGAACACTGAAGCTTTCTTT,CASSPQTGLNTEAFF,TRBV6-1,TRBD1,NA,TRBJ1-1
TGTGCCAGCAGTGGCACAGGGTCTTTGGACACTGAAGCTTTCTTT,CASSGTGSLDTEAFF,TRBV25-1,NA,NA,TRBJ1-1
TGCGCCAGCAGCTCCTTCTTCGACAGGCCCAGCTCCTACAATGAGCAGTTCTTC,CASSSFFDRPSSYNEQFF,TRBV5-1,NA,NA,TRBJ2-1
TGTGCCAGCAGCGGACAGGATCGCACGGGCACAGATACGCAGTATTTT,CASSGQDRTGTDTQYF,TRBV7-9,TRBD1,NA,TRBJ2-3
TGTGCCTGGACTAGCGGGCTCGGGAAGACCCAGTACTTC,CAWTSGLGKTQYF,TRBV30,TRBD2,few,TRBJ2-5
TGCAGTGCTCCAGGGGGTGTCTACACCTTC,CSAPGGVYTF,TRBV20-1,TRBD1,NA,TRBJ1-2